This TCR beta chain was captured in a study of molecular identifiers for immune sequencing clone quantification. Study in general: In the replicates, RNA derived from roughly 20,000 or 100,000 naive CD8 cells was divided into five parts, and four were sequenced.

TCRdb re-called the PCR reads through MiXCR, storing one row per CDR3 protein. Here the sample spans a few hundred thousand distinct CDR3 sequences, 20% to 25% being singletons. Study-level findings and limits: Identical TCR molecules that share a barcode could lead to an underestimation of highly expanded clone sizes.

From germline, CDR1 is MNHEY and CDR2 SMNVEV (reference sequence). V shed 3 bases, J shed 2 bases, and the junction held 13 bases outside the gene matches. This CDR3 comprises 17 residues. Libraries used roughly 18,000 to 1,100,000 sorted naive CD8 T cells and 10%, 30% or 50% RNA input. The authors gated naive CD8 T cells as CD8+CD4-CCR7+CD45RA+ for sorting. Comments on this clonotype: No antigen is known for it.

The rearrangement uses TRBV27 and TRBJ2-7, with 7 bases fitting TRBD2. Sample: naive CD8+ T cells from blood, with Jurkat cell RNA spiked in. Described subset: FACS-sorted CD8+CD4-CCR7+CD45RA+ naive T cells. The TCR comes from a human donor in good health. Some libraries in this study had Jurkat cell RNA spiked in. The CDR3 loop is CASSFAPAGGRTYEQYF. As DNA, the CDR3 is TGTGCCAGCAGTTTCGCCCCGGCCGGGGGGAGGACCTACGAGCAGTACTTC.